Listed below are T cell receptor beta chains from one sample, sequenced in a study of blood T cell repertoires in COVID-19. Sequencing used immunoSEQ multiplex PCR; TCRdb keeps in-frame clones, though not all of them. The sample records 90,000 to 130,000 clones, over 65% being singletons. Sequenced: peripheral blood. The source is a woman aged 80 or over with acute or convalescent COVID-19. CDR3s include the opening cysteine and the closing phenylalanine or tryptophan. A D gene is named only where the DNA matches it firmly. Expanded clones get a size class; other rows say once, few or many, or leave the size out.

>TRBJ2-1|NA|TRBV6-2/TRBV6-3|NA
TGTGCCAGCAGTTATACCTCGGGAAGGCATGAGCAGTTCTTC
CASSYTSGRHEQFF
>TRBJ2-1|TRBD1|TRBV7-3|NA
TGTGCCAGCAGCTCCCGGACAGGGAGGGAGCAGTTCTTC
CASSSRTGREQFF
>TRBJ2-7|TRBD2|TRBV4-2|NA
TGTGCCAGCAGCCAAGATCCCAGCCTGGGCGGGAGAGTCTTCTACGAGCAGTACTTC
CASSQDPSLGGRVFYEQYF
>TRBJ1-1|TRBD1|TRBV20-1|NA
TGCAGTGCTAGTGGACAGGGATACACTGAAGCTTTCTTT
CSASGQGYTEAFF
>TRBJ2-1|NA|TRBV6-1|NA
TGTGCCAGCAGTGACAATCCGGACTTTCGGAGGTCCTACAATGAGCAGTTCTTC
CASSDNPDFRRSYNEQFF
>TRBJ1-2|TRBD1|TRBV19|few
TGTGCCAGTAGTATTCCGGGACAGGGTAATGGTGGCTACACCTTC
CASSIPGQGNGGYTF
>TRBJ2-5|TRBD1|TRBV9|few
TGTGCCAGCAGCGCCTGGGACAGCTTCCAAGAGACCCAGTACTTC
CASSAWDSFQETQYF
>TRBJ2-2|TRBD2|TRBV6-5|NA
TGTGCCAGCAGTACCCTAGCGGGAGCGGGCGGGGAGCTGTTTTTT
CASSTLAGAGGELFF
>TRBJ2-3|NA|TRBV12-3/TRBV12-4|NA
TGTGCCAGCAGTCCGAGTCTGACAGATACGCAGTATTTT
CASSPSLTDTQYF
>TRBJ2-7|NA|TRBV19|NA
TGTGCCACCGGGACCGGTGGAGGGGAGCAGTACTTC
CATGTGGGEQYF
>TRBJ1-2|NA|TRBV27|NA
TGTGCCAGCAGAGCGGGAACACACCTGTATGGCTACACCTTC
CASRAGTHLYGYTF
>TRBJ2-6|NA|TRBV21-1|NA
TGTGCCAGCAGCAAAGAGCGGGACAGGAGTTCCTCTGGGGCCAACGTCCTGACTTTC
CASSKERDRSSSGANVLTF
>TRBJ2-5|NA|TRBV7-8|NA
TGTGCCAGCAGCTTAGAGGGGTTGGCGATGTACCAAGAGACCCAGTACTTC
CASSLEGLAMYQETQYF
>TRBJ2-1|TRBD2|TRBV27|NA
TGTGCCAGCAGTTTATTGTCCCGACTAGCGGGGAACAATGAGCAGTTCTTC
CASSLLSRLAGNNEQFF
>TRBJ2-4|TRBD1|TRBV29-1|NA
TGCAGCGTTGATGAGACAGGGCAAGGGAGAAACATTCAGTACTTC
CSVDETGQGRNIQYF
>TRBJ2-2|TRBD2|TRBV5-1|NA
TGCGCCAGCAGCTCCGGGACTAGCACACTAAACACCGGGGAGCTGTTTTTT
CASSSGTSTLNTGELFF
>TRBJ1-6|TRBD1|TRBV11-2|NA
TGTGCCAGCAGCTTATACGGGACAGGGGCTCTGAATTCACCCCTCCACTTT
CASSLYGTGALNSPLHF
>TRBJ1-1|TRBD1|TRBV11-3|NA
TGTGCCAGCCCTCGGACAGGGAAGACGTCTGAAGCTTTCTTT
CASPRTGKTSEAFF
>TRBJ2-7|TRBD2|TRBV6-5|NA
TGTGCCAGCAATACGGGGGGTCGCGAGCAGTACTTC
CASNTGGREQYF
>TRBJ1-2|TRBD1|TRBV5-4|NA
TGTGCCAGCCGCTGGGACAGGGCTAACTATGGCTACACCTTC
CASRWDRANYGYTF
>TRBJ2-1|NA|TRBV6-5|NA
TGTGCCAGCACTACTCACCTGGAGGGGAATGAGCAGTTCTTC
CASTTHLEGNEQFF
>TRBJ1-3|NA|TRBV11-1|NA
TGTGCCAGCAGCTTAGCGGACGGCCCCGGGGTGAACACCATATATTTT
CASSLADGPGVNTIYF
>TRBJ2-3|NA|TRBV21-1|few
TGTGCCAGCAGCAAAGGGTGTCGGGACAGGGGGATAGATACGCAGTATTTT
CASSKGCRDRGIDTQYF
>TRBJ2-3|TRBD2|TRBV5-1|NA
TGCGCCAGCGCCCCTCCTCCATCGGGGGGGATACGAGATACGCAGTATTTT
CASAPPPSGGIRDTQYF
>TRBJ2-3|TRBD1|TRBV9|NA
TGTGCCAGCAGCCAGAGGGGGCTCCGGGATACGCAGTATTTT
CASSQRGLRDTQYF
>TRBJ1-1|NA|TRBV30|NA
TGTGCCTGGAGTGTCTTAATGAACACTGAAGCTTTCTTT
CAWSVLMNTEAFF
>TRBJ1-5|TRBD1|TRBV5-8|NA
TGTGCCAGCAGCTTGGGGGCAGGGGGCCTCAATCAGCCCCAGCATTTT
CASSLGAGGLNQPQHF
>TRBJ1-3|TRBD1|TRBV9|NA
TGTGCCAGCAGCGTAGGACAGGGGGCACAAAACACCATATATTTT
CASSVGQGAQNTIYF
>TRBJ1-2|NA|TRBV21-1|once
TGTGCCAGCAGCAAAATCGGCAGTCGGAGGAGGTTATCTGGGGGCTACACCTTC
CASSKIGSRRRLSGGYTF
>TRBJ1-1|TRBD1|TRBV29-1|many
TGCAGCGTTTTCGGACAGGGCATGAACACTGAAGCTTTCTTT
CSVFGQGMNTEAFF
>TRBJ2-3|TRBD2|TRBV5-1|once
TGCGCCAGCAGCTTTGGGCTAGCGGGAGGGCCTAGCCCCACAGATACGCAGTATTTT
CASSFGLAGGPSPTDTQYF
>TRBJ1-1|NA|TRBV5-4|NA
TGTGCCAGCAGCTTAAGAGGCATGAACACTGAAGCTTTCTTT
CASSLRGMNTEAFF
>TRBJ1-3|NA|TRBV6-6|NA
TGTGCCAGCCAAGGGAGGAACTCTGGAAACACCATATATTTT
CASQGRNSGNTIYF
>TRBJ2-1|TRBD2|TRBV27|NA
TGTGCCAGCAGTGAACTAGCGGGGGGAACCTACAATGAGCAGTTCTTC
CASSELAGGTYNEQFF
>TRBJ2-5|TRBD1|TRBV28|NA
TGTGCCAGCAGGACCAGCGACAGGGGAAACATAGAGACCCAGTACTTC
CASRTSDRGNIETQYF
>TRBJ2-7|TRBD2|TRBV7-6|few
TGTGCCAGCAGCTTAGAGGGAGGGGTCATGTACGAGCAGTACTTC
CASSLEGGVMYEQYF
>TRBJ1-5|NA|TRBV6-6|NA
TGTGCCAGCAGCCGATCGGGACTCTCGGGGGGATTAGGCAATCAGCCCCAGCATTTT
CASSRSGLSGGLGNQPQHF
>TRBJ2-5|TRBD2|TRBV3-1/TRBV3-2|NA
TGTGCCAGCAGCCAAGTCCCCTGGCTAGCGGGAGTAGAAGAGACCCAGTACTTC
CASSQVPWLAGVEETQYF
>TRBJ2-6|TRBD1|TRBV19|NA
TGTGCCAGTGTAAGGAGTGCGATGACAGGGACGGGTGGGGCCAACGTCCTGACTTTC
CASVRSAMTGTGGANVLTF
>TRBJ1-1|NA|TRBV19|NA
TGTGCCAGTAGTATTGGGGGCGCGGACACTGAAGCTTTCTTT
CASSIGGADTEAFF
>TRBJ1-6|TRBD1|TRBV2|NA
TGTGCCAGCAGTTTCTCAGGGGGCAACTATAATTCACCCCTCCACTTT
CASSFSGGNYNSPLHF
>TRBJ2-1|NA|TRBV30|NA
TGTGCCTGGTCAAGACAGGTCAATGAGCAGTTCTTC
CAWSRQVNEQFF
>TRBJ2-1|NA|TRBV30|NA
TGTGCCTGGAGCCCAACTACCTCGTTACCCCTCTTC
CAWSPTTSLPLF
>TRBJ2-5|NA|TRBV29-1|NA
TGCAGCGTTGCGGAGGAGACCCAGTACTTC
CSVAEETQYF
>TRBJ1-4|NA|TRBV3-1/TRBV3-2|NA
TGTGCCAGCAGCCAAGTGGCAAAGGAAAAACTGTTTTTT
CASSQVAKEKLFF
>TRBJ1-4|NA|TRBV11-2|NA
TGTGCCAGCAGCTTAGGTGGGGGGCTGTTTTTT
CASSLGGGLFF
>TRBJ1-1|NA|TRBV3-1/TRBV3-2|NA
TGTGCCAGCAGCCACCAGGGGTGGGTCACTGAAGCTTTCTTT
CASSHQGWVTEAFF
>TRBJ2-7|NA|TRBV6-8|NA
TGTGCCAGCAGTCCCCCAGAGCGGCCTCCCTACGAGCAGTACTTC
CASSPPERPPYEQYF
>TRBJ1-1|NA|TRBV28|NA
TGTGCCAGCAGTTTCGGGGGGCAGGTCACTGAAGCTTTCTTT
CASSFGGQVTEAFF
>TRBJ1-5|NA|TRBV28|NA
TGTGCCAGCAGTTTATATTTGCGGGTGGGCAATCAGCCCCAGCATTTT
CASSLYLRVGNQPQHF
>TRBJ1-2|NA|TRBV19|NA
TGTGCCAGTAGTATCGGGTCCCGCTATGGCTACACCTTC
CASSIGSRYGYTF
>TRBJ2-5|NA|TRBV30|once
TGTGCCTTCAATAGGGGGGGCTACCAAGAGACCCAGTACTTC
CAFNRGGYQETQYF
>TRBJ2-5|NA|TRBV7-9|few
TGTGCCAGCAGCTCAGGGGAGACCCAGTACTTC
CASSSGETQYF
>TRBJ1-2|TRBD1|TRBV18|NA
TGTGCCAGCTCAGCGGACAGGGGAAGAGGCTACACCTTC
CASSADRGRGYTF
>TRBJ2-7|NA|TRBV27|NA
TGTGCCAGCAGTTTAAGCCAGGGATGGGGCGACGAGCAGTACTTC
CASSLSQGWGDEQYF
>TRBJ2-3|NA|TRBV5-1|NA
TGCGCCAGCAGCTTCCAGGGGTATGGAGATACGCAGTATTTT
CASSFQGYGDTQYF
>TRBJ2-5|TRBD2|TRBV7-9|NA
TGTGCCAGCAGCCAGTCCGGGACTATACAAGAGACCCAGTACTTC
CASSQSGTIQETQYF